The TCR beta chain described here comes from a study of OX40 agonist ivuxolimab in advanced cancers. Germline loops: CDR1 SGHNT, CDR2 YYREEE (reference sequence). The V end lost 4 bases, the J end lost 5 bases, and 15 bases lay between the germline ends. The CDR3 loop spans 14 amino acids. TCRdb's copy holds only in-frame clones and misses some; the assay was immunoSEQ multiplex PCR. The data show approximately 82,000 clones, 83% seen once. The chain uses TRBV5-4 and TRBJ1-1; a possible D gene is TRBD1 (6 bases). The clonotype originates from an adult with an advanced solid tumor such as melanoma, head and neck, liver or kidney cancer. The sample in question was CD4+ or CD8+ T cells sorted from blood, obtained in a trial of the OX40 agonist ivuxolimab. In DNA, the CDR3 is TGTGCCAGCAGCCCGGCCGGGGGCGGGACTGAAGCTTTCTTT. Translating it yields CASSPAGGGTEAFF.